A selection of T cell receptor beta chains follows, all from one sample in a study of OX40 agonist ivuxolimab in advanced cancers. Method: immunoSEQ multiplex PCR; TCRdb's copy keeps in-frame clones and lacks some. This sample carries 80,000 to 100,000 clones, about 85% of them seen once, and the ten largest clones take 0.82%. The sample here was CD4+ or CD8+ T cells sorted from blood, taken in a trial of the OX40 agonist ivuxolimab. These receptors were collected from an adult with an advanced solid tumor such as melanoma, head and neck, liver or kidney cancer. Each CDR3 is given with its conserved first and last residue. D genes are given only for firm matches. Expanded clones get a size class; other rows say once, few or many, or leave the size out.

TRBJ2-3,NA,once,TRBV7-2,TGTGCCAGCAGCCCCTTCACAGATACGCAGTATTTT,CASSPFTDTQYF
TRBJ2-2,NA,NA,TRBV5-4,TGTGCCAGCAGCTTGGGGTCGCACCTGAACACCGGGGAGCTGTTTTTT,CASSLGSHLNTGELFF
TRBJ2-7,TRBD2,NA,TRBV29-1,TGCAGCGTTGAAGATGCCGGGACTAGCGGGATCTACGAGCAGTACTTC,CSVEDAGTSGIYEQYF
TRBJ2-2,NA,NA,TRBV5-1,TGCGCCAGCAGCTTGGGCCAGGGCAGCACCGGGGAGCTGTTTTTT,CASSLGQGSTGELFF
TRBJ2-3,TRBD2,NA,TRBV6-6,TGTGCCAGCAGTCCCCTAGCGGGAACAGATACGCAGTATTTT,CASSPLAGTDTQYF
TRBJ1-5,NA,NA,TRBV28,TGTGCCAGCAGCTCCACTAATAGCAATCAGCCCCAGCATTTT,CASSSTNSNQPQHF
TRBJ1-5,NA,few,TRBV28,TGTGCCAGCAGTGGAATCGGAACAGGTGGCAATCAGCCCCAGCATTTT,CASSGIGTGGNQPQHF
TRBJ1-6,NA,NA,TRBV6-5,TGTGCCAGCAGCCCTGGCCATTATTCACCCCTCCACTTT,CASSPGHYSPLHF
TRBJ2-1,NA,NA,TRBV4-3,TGCGCCAGCAGCCGTTCTTCAGGGAGCTCCTACAATGAGCAGTTCTTC,CASSRSSGSSYNEQFF
TRBJ2-3,NA,NA,TRBV9,TGTGCCAGCAGCGCGATGGCGTCAGATACGCAGTATTTT,CASSAMASDTQYF
TRBJ1-2,NA,NA,TRBV7-9,TGTGCCAGCAGCCTTAACCCCCTGGGCTACACCTTC,CASSLNPLGYTF
TRBJ2-3,NA,NA,TRBV10-3,TGTGCCATCAGTGAACGAGGAACGGGCGCAGATACGCAGTATTTT,CAISERGTGADTQYF
TRBJ2-1,TRBD2,NA,TRBV29-1,TGCAGCGTCGGCCCCTTGGCTAGCGGGAGTCGGAATGAGCAGTTCTTC,CSVGPLASGSRNEQFF
TRBJ2-3,NA,NA,TRBV7-8,TGTGCCAGCACCCGGACTACTCTTACAGATACGCAGTATTTT,CASTRTTLTDTQYF
TRBJ2-1,TRBD2,NA,TRBV5-6,TGTGCCAGCAGCCCTTTGCTGACTAGCGGGAGTGTGAATGAGCAGTTCTTC,CASSPLLTSGSVNEQFF
TRBJ2-1,NA,NA,TRBV7-9,TGTGCCAGCACCACGGAGGACAATGAGCAGTTCTTC,CASTTEDNEQFF
TRBJ1-3,NA,NA,TRBV10-2,TGCGCCAGCAAGGACAGACACTCTGGAAACACCATATATTTT,CASKDRHSGNTIYF
TRBJ1-2,NA,NA,TRBV9,TGTGCCAGCAGCGTAGATTTAAAGGGAAGCTATGGCTACACCTTC,CASSVDLKGSYGYTF
TRBJ1-1,TRBD1,NA,TRBV7-9,TGTGCCAGCAGCTCGCCCCCCGGGACAGGGGGCACTGAAGCTTTCTTT,CASSSPPGTGGTEAFF
TRBJ1-1,TRBD1,NA,TRBV11-2,TGTGCCAGCAGGCACAGGGGGCGGAACACTGAAGCTTTCTTT,CASRHRGRNTEAFF
TRBJ2-1,NA,NA,TRBV20-1,TGCAGTGCTCATGAGCAGTTCTTC,CSAHEQFF
TRBJ1-5,NA,NA,TRBV30,TGTGCCTGGACCCCCGACAATAGCAATCAGCCCCAGCATTTT,CAWTPDNSNQPQHF
TRBJ2-6,NA,NA,TRBV5-1,TGCGCCAGCAGCATAGGGGGCTCTGGGGCCAACGTCCTGACTTTC,CASSIGGSGANVLTF
TRBJ1-1,NA,NA,TRBV7-9,TGTGCCAGCAGCCTGAATCCGGCAGTGATTTTGAACACTGAAGCTTTCTTT,CASSLNPAVILNTEAFF
TRBJ1-5,TRBD1,NA,TRBV7-2,TGTGCCAGCAGCATGACGGGACAGTCAAATCAGCCCCAGCATTTT,CASSMTGQSNQPQHF
TRBJ2-7,NA,NA,TRBV6-1,TGTGCCAGCAGCACAGGGTCCCCGAGCTCCTACGAGCAGTACTTC,CASSTGSPSSYEQYF
TRBJ2-3,TRBD2,once,TRBV4-2,TGTGCCAGCAGCCCGGGACTAGCGGGGGTAGGGGATACGCAGTATTTT,CASSPGLAGVGDTQYF
TRBJ1-1,NA,NA,TRBV7-9,TGTGCCAGCAGCTCAACAGTGGCTGAAGCTTTCTTT,CASSSTVAEAFF
TRBJ2-6,NA,NA,TRBV28,TGTGCCAGCAGTCCCGGGTGGGGGGCCAACGTCCTGACTTTC,CASSPGWGANVLTF
TRBJ1-1,TRBD1,NA,TRBV18,TGTGCCAGCTCACCACCACAGGGGACTCCTTTCTTT,CASSPPQGTPFF
TRBJ1-2,NA,NA,TRBV30,TGTGCCTGGAGTGTGGGGGGCATCTATGGCTACACCTTC,CAWSVGGIYGYTF
TRBJ2-6,NA,NA,TRBV9,TGTGCCAGCAGCGTAGGGCAGTCTGGGGCCAACGTCCTGACTTTC,CASSVGQSGANVLTF
TRBJ2-1,TRBD2,NA,TRBV7-2,TGTGCCAGCAGCCCCCCCGGGACTAGCTCAGGTGAGCAGTTCTTC,CASSPPGTSSGEQFF
TRBJ1-1,NA,NA,TRBV7-3,TGTGCCAGCAGCACAAGACCAGGGGAAGCTGAAGCTTTCTTT,CASSTRPGEAEAFF
TRBJ1-2,NA,once,TRBV7-8,TGTGCCAGCAGCGGGCGGGTCAACGGCTACACCTTC,CASSGRVNGYTF
TRBJ1-5,TRBD1,NA,TRBV4-1,TGCGCCAGCAGCCAAGAAGCGGGACAGGACAGCCGGCCCCAGCATTTT,CASSQEAGQDSRPQHF
TRBJ1-5,NA,NA,TRBV28,TGTGCCACCACGAGCATGGGGCCAATCTCACAACAGCCCCAGCATTTT,CATTSMGPISQQPQHF
TRBJ2-2,NA,NA,TRBV19,TGTGCCAGTAGTCGGACGGTGAACTCTAACACCGGGGAGCTGTTTTTT,CASSRTVNSNTGELFF
TRBJ1-2,TRBD1,NA,TRBV5-4,TGTGCCAGCAGCTCCATGAATCGACAGGGTGGCGAGGAGGGCTACACCTTC,CASSSMNRQGGEEGYTF
TRBJ2-5,NA,NA,TRBV7-9,TGTGCCAGCAGCTTACGTATGCGGGACCAAGAGACCCAGTACTTC,CASSLRMRDQETQYF
TRBJ2-6,NA,NA,TRBV28,TGTGCCAGCAACCTAAAGGGAGCTGGGGCCAACGTCCTGACTTTC,CASNLKGAGANVLTF
TRBJ1-2,NA,NA,TRBV28,TGTGCCAGCAGTCGTACAGTGCCTGGCTACACCTTC,CASSRTVPGYTF
TRBJ1-4,NA,NA,TRBV25-1,TGTGCCAGCAGTGATGGATGGGATGAAAAACTGTTTTTT,CASSDGWDEKLFF
TRBJ2-1,NA,NA,TRBV5-1,TGCGCCAGCAGCTTAGGCCTATCTTACAATGAGCAGTTCTTC,CASSLGLSYNEQFF
TRBJ2-5,NA,NA,TRBV7-3,TGTGCCAGCAGCTTTACGTACCAAGAGACCCAGTACTTC,CASSFTYQETQYF